This entry features one TCR beta chain sequence. Its cognate antigen is unknown. The data are from a study of OX40 agonist ivuxolimab in advanced cancers. Points from the study as a whole: On average, CD8+ T cells had more expanded clones than CD4+. Dosing at 0.1 to 3.0 mg/kg was accompanied by clonal expansion of CD4+ and CD8+ blood T cells by week 6.

Germline CDR1 MGHDK, CDR2 SYGVNS. V gave up 3 bases and J gave up 3 bases, with 20 bases separating them. The CDR3 runs 17 residues. Systemic immunosuppression or a history of autoimmune disease excluded patients. Generated by immunoSEQ multiplex PCR, the TCRdb table keeps only in-frame clones and is missing some. The sample yields around 50,000 clones, roughly four fifths seen once. The chain carries TRBV25-1 and TRBJ1-2; weak D call: TRBD1 (5 bases). The source was CD4+ or CD8+ T cells sorted from blood, collected in a trial of the OX40 agonist ivuxolimab. The sequence came from an adult with an advanced solid tumor such as melanoma, head and neck, liver or kidney cancer. CDR3 sequence: CASSDRDGAGRDYGYTF. The DNA for the CDR3 is TGTGCCAGCAGTGATCGTGATGGGGCCGGCCGGGACTATGGCTACACCTTC.